Sequencing of this T cell receptor (beta chain) was carried out in a study of CD8 T cells in Susac syndrome. Sequencing of TCR beta was carried out in blood CD8+ and CD4+ T cells. FACS was used to enrich TEMRA cells, whereas the CD8+ and CD4+ T cells were obtained by negative isolation. This clonotype has a single count. RNA, at about 0.45 to 1 ug, was reverse transcribed with random hexamers. The authors amplified TCR beta CDR3 across 54 Vbeta and 13 Jbeta using immunoSEQ multiplex PCR. TCRdb recomputed calls from the immunoSEQ multiplex PCR reads with MiXCR, one row per CDR3 protein. The sample records approximately 110,000 distinct CDR3 sequences, just under 95% being singletons. Germline assignment: CDR1 MNHEY and CDR2 SVGEGT. The junction had 4 bases not matched to a gene; V was cut back by 4 bases and J by 8 bases. CDR3 length equals 12 residues.

V and J are TRBV6-2 or TRBV6-3 and TRBJ1-1; TRBD1 matches at 7 bases. This receptor was taken from a human donor in good health. Sequenced material: CD4+ T cells from PBMCs. The CDR3 reads CASSFRGVEAFF. Here the CDR3 DNA reads TGTGCCAGCAGTTTCAGGGGGGTAGAAGCTTTCTTT.